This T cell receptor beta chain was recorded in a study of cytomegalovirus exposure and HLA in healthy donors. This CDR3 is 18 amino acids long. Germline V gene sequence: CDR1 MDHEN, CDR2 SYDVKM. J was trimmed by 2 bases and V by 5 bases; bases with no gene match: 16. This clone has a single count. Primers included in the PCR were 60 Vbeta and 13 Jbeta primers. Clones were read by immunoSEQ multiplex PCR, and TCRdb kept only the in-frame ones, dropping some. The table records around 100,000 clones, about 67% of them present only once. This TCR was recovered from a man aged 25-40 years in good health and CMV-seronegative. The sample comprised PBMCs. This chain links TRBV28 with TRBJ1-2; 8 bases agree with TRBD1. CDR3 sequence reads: CASSKPYTRTGNNYGYTF. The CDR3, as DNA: TGTGCCAGCAGTAAACCGTACACCCGGACAGGGAACAACTATGGCTACACCTTC.